These 29 T cell receptor beta chains originate from one sample sequenced in a study of cytomegalovirus exposure and HLA in healthy donors. The PCR had 60 Vbeta and 13 Jbeta primers. Assay: immunoSEQ multiplex PCR; the TCRdb copy retains only in-frame clones and omits some. The table has about 170,000 clones, about 79% seen once. The sequencing sample was made of PBMCs. The receptor set was obtained from a man aged 35 to 55 in good health and CMV-seropositive.

The rearrangement joins TRBV2 to TRBJ2-5, with 9 bases matching TRBD2. V dropped 7 bases and J dropped 4; count of bases not matched to a gene: 10. CDR1 is SNHLY and CDR2 is FYNNEI in the germline V gene. This CDR3 spans 15 amino acids. The CDR3 loop reads CASKLFLAGRETQYF. The CDR3 DNA reads as TGTGCCAGCAAGCTATTCCTAGCGGGAAGAGAGACCCAGTACTTC.

Comment on this clone: Other DNA sequences from this sample encode an identical CDR3 as well. The V gene is TRBV13, the J gene TRBJ2-7, with D possibly TRBD2 on 6 matching bases. There are 14 residues in the CDR3. Looked up from germline, CDR1 is PRHDT and CDR2 is FYEKMQ (reference sequence). V dropped 1 base and J dropped 3 bases, with 10 bases sitting between them. The CDR3 sequence is CASSLDGRSYEQYF. CDR3 nucleotides: TGTGCCAGCAGCTTAGACGGGAGAAGCTACGAGCAGTACTTC.

The chain joins TRBV19 to TRBJ2-2; 7 bases map to TRBD1. The CDR3 has 17 amino acids. V shed 1 base and J 5 bases; nucleotides not matched to a gene: 10. Germline CDR1 and CDR2: LNHDA and SQIVND (reference sequence). The CDR3 sequence: CASSIGTGTALTGELFF. The CDR3 DNA sequence: TGTGCCAGTAGTATAGGAACCGGGACAGCGCTTACCGGGGAGCTGTTTTTT.

The rearrangement uses TRBV6-6 and TRBJ2-1; 8 positions agree with TRBD2. Germline CDR1 is MNHNY and CDR2 is SVGAGI (reference sequence). J gave up 8 bases and V 6 bases, and 12 bases lay outside the gene matches. This CDR3 contains 15 residues. Written as DNA, the CDR3 is TGTGCCAGCAGGCCCGAGGGACTAGTCTTCTATGAGCAGTTCTTC. Protein sequence: CASRPEGLVFYEQFF.

The rearrangement uses TRBV12-2 and TRBJ2-1; the tabulated D call, TRBD2, remains unverified against the DNA. TRBV12-2 is a recognized pseudogene. This CDR3 has 18 amino acids. CDR3 sequence (DNA): TGTGCAAGTCGCTCGTCTTCTGGCCGGGGCGGGAGCACCGATGAGCAGTTCTTC. This translates into CASRSSSGRGGSTDEQFF.

The chain employs TRBV30 and TRBJ1-1, with D possibly being TRBD1 (6 bases). Looked up from germline, CDR1 is GTSNPN and CDR2 is SVGIG (reference sequence). The CDR3 runs to 12 residues. V was pared by 4 bases and J by 5 bases, with 11 bases between. The CDR3 DNA is TGTGCCTGGAACAGGGAGGGAACTGAAGCTTTCTTT. Translating it yields CAWNREGTEAFF.

This clone was detected only once. The chain has TRBV7-2 and TRBJ2-7, with 8 positions matching TRBD2. The CDR3 runs to 15 residues. Trimming removed 6 bases from V and 7 bases from J; junction bases left unmatched: 14. Germline values: CDR1 SGHTA, CDR2 FQGNSA. CDR3 nucleotide sequence: TGTGCCAGCAGAAAAGCGTCTACACGGGGGGGGGAGCAGTACTTC. This gives the protein CASRKASTRGGEQYF. Filled out from reference TRBV7-2 and TRBJ2-7, the complete variable domain reads GAGVSQSPSNKVTEKGKDVELRCDPISGHTALYWYRQSLGQGLEFLIYFQGNSAPDKSGLPSDRFSAERTGGSVSTLTIQRTQQEDSAVYLCASRKASTRGGEQYFGPGTRLTVT.

This rearrangement joins TRBV30 to TRBJ1-4; 11 positions match TRBD1. V was pared by 8 bases and J by 10 bases, with 6 bases of the junction left unmatched. The CDR3 runs 12 residues. The germline V gene has CDR1 GTSNPN and CDR2 SVGIG (reference sequence). The CDR3 loop reads CALDGTGGKLFF. The CDR3 DNA reads as TGTGCCCTGGATGGGACAGGGGGAAAACTGTTTTTT.

The chain uses TRBV9 and TRBJ2-1, with 8 bases matching TRBD1. The V gene end was trimmed by 2 bases and the J gene end by 9 bases; junction bases not matched to a gene: 13. There are 16 residues in the CDR3. The V gene's germline CDR1 is SGDLS and CDR2 YYNGEE. Written as DNA, the CDR3 is TGTGCCAGCAGCGTCACAGGGCAGGGGGCCCGGGGTGAGCAGTTCTTC. Amino acids: CASSVTGQGARGEQFF. Based on the CDR3 plus reference TRBV9 and TRBJ2-1, the full variable domain is DSGVTQTPKHLITATGQRVTLRCSPRSGDLSVYWYQQSLDQGLQFLIQYYNGEERAKGNILERFSAQQFPDLHSELNLSSLELGDSALYFCASSVTGQGARGEQFFGPGTRLTVL.

The V gene is TRBV4-1, the J gene TRBJ2-5, with D possibly being TRBD1 (6 bases). CDR1 and CDR2 from the germline V gene are MGHRA and YSYEKL. This CDR3 comprises 16 residues. The V gene lost 3 bases and the J gene lost 2 bases, with 16 bases spanning the gap. The CDR3 DNA is TGCGCCAGCAGCCATGGAGTGGGGGCCCGACAAGAGACCCAGTACTTC. It specifies CASSHGVGARQETQYF.

The genes are TRBV28 and TRBJ2-5, with D tentatively TRBD2 (6 bases). Trimming cost V 3 bases and J 5 bases, with 28 bases left between them. The CDR3 totals 19 residues. CDR1 is MDHEN, CDR2 SYDVKM, per germline. The CDR3 here is CASSLPMGGGGQSFETQYF. The CDR3 DNA follows: TGTGCCAGCAGTTTGCCGATGGGGGGAGGAGGACAAAGTTTTGAGACCCAGTACTTC.

The chain has TRBV12-5 and TRBJ2-7; D is ambiguous. The CDR3 runs 11 residues. CDR1 and CDR2 from the germline V gene are LGHNT and FRNRAP. The germline V and J ends were trimmed by 2 bases and 3 bases, with 2 bases remaining between them. The chain's CDR3 is CASGLHYEQYF. CDR3 nucleotides: TGTGCTAGTGGTTTGCACTACGAGCAGTACTTC. The whole variable domain, remainder taken from reference TRBV12-5 and TRBJ2-7, is DARVTQTPRHKVTEMGQEVTMRCQPILGHNTVFWYRQTMMQGLELLAYFRNRAPLDDSGMPKDRFSAEMPDATLATLKIQPSEPRDSAVYFCASGLHYEQYFGPGTRLTVT.

This chain connects TRBV11-3 to TRBJ2-1, with 7 bases fitting TRBD2. CDR3 size: 16 residues. Germline trimming cut 5 bases from V and 0 bases from J; bases unmatched to any gene: 7. Germline V gives CDR1 SGHNT, CDR2 YENEEA. The CDR3 loop reads CASSPGGEGSYNEQFF. The CDR3 DNA reads TGTGCCAGCAGCCCCGGAGGGGAGGGCTCCTACAATGAGCAGTTCTTC.

The chain uses TRBV2 and TRBJ1-2; 7 nucleotides match TRBD1. Germline V gene sequence: CDR1 SNHLY, CDR2 FYNNEI. The CDR3 runs to 14 residues. V was clipped by 5 bases and J by 4 bases; unmatched bases: 7. Here the CDR3 DNA reads TGTGCCAGCAGTCAAAGCAGGGGGATCTATGGCTACACCTTC. Residues: CASSQSRGIYGYTF.

This clone was detected once. The chain combines TRBV12-2 with TRBJ2-1; TRBD2 is the table's D call, not checked against the DNA. TRBV12-2 is given as a pseudogene. The CDR3 is 14 residues long. The CDR3 sequence: CASRFRGSCNEQFF. CDR3 DNA: TGTGCAAGTCGCTTTAGAGGGAGCTGCAATGAGCAGTTCTTC.

This clone occurred a few times. Here the CDR3 DNA reads TGTGCCAGCAGCATGTCGGACAGGGCGGGGTCCTACAATGAGCAGTTCTTC. This gives the protein CASSMSDRAGSYNEQFF. The chain recombines TRBV7-3 with TRBJ2-1; 8 bases agree with TRBD1. V was pared by 5 bases and J by 1 base, with 10 bases of the junction left unmatched. The CDR3 has 17 residues. The germline V gene has CDR1 SGHTA and CDR2 FQGTGA. Together with reference TRBV7-3 and TRBJ2-1, the CDR3 gives the full variable domain: GAGVSQTPSNKVTEKGKYVELRCDPISGHTALYWYRQSLGQGPEFLIYFQGTGAADDSGLPNDRFFAVRPEGSVSTLKIQRTERGDSAVYLCASSMSDRAGSYNEQFFGPGTRLTVL.

The genes are TRBV2 and TRBJ2-1; 10 bases align to TRBD2. This CDR3 is built from 16 residues. V dropped 8 bases and J dropped 9; count of bases not matched to a gene: 16. Per the germline V gene, CDR1 is SNHLY and CDR2 is FYNNEI. As DNA, the CDR3 is TGTGCCAGCTCCGCGGGGGCGCTAGCGGGAGTAAGTGAGCAGTTCTTC. It encodes CASSAGALAGVSEQFF. The whole variable domain, remainder taken from reference TRBV2 and TRBJ2-1, is EPEVTQTPSHQVTQMGQEVILRCVPISNHLYFYWYRQILGQKVEFLVSFYNNEISEKSEIFDDQFSVERPDGSNFTLKIRSTKLEDSAMYFCASSAGALAGVSEQFFGPGTRLTVL.

This clone was picked up a small number of times. This chain links TRBV6-4 with TRBJ1-5; no reliable D call. CDR3 length: 13 amino acids. The V gene's germline CDR1 is MRHNA and CDR2 SNTAGT. The V end lost 2 bases, the J end lost 7 bases, and 9 bases lay between the germline ends. Here the CDR3 reads CASSDGPGQPQHF. For the CDR3, the DNA is TGTGCCAGCAGTGACGGACCGGGACAGCCCCAGCATTTT.

The chain is built from TRBV29-1 and TRBJ2-1; 10 bases line up with TRBD2. Germline values: CDR1 SQVTM, CDR2 ANQGSEA. The CDR3 contains 14 residues. V dropped 7 bases and J dropped 4; count of bases not matched to a gene: 7. The CDR3 DNA follows: TGCAGCGCCACGGAGCGGGAGGGGTACAATGAGCAGTTCTTC. It yields the protein CSATEREGYNEQFF.

The V call is TRBV5-4, the J call TRBJ2-7; 9 bases are shared with TRBD2. The J segment lost 4 bases and the V segment lost 5 bases, leaving 13 bases of the junction unmatched. The CDR3 has 16 residues. CDR1 is SGHNT and CDR2 is YYREEE in the germline V gene (reference sequence). This CDR3 is CASRDGDSGSRYEQYF. The CDR3, as DNA: TGTGCCAGCAGGGACGGGGATAGCGGGAGTAGGTACGAGCAGTACTTC.

The rearrangement links TRBV4-2 to TRBJ1-5; 7 nucleotides line up with TRBD1. The CDR3 covers 15 residues. V shed 3 bases and J 4 bases; nucleotides not matched to a gene: 6. Germline CDR1 reads LGHNA; CDR2 reads YNFKEQ. This CDR3 is CASSHTGTENQPQHF. The CDR3 nucleotides are TGTGCCAGCAGCCATACCGGGACAGAGAATCAGCCCCAGCATTTT.

To note about this clone: Other DNA sequences from this sample encode an identical CDR3 as well. V is TRBV5-1 and J is TRBJ2-7, with D possibly matching TRBD2 (5 bases). V lost 5 bases and J lost 5, with 8 bases in between. The CDR3 is 11 residues long. Germline-derived CDR1 and CDR2 are SGHRS and YFSETQ. The CDR3 sequence: CASSLGDEQYF. The CDR3 bases are TGCGCCAGCAGTCTCGGGGACGAGCAGTACTTC.

The V call is TRBV28, the J call TRBJ1-5, with D unclear. From germline, CDR1 is MDHEN and CDR2 SYDVKM. V was shortened by 3 bases and J by 0 bases, with 6 bases between the two germline ends. CDR3 length: 14 residues. The CDR3 coding sequence is TGTGCCAGCAGTTTCGCCGGTAGCAATCAGCCCCAGCATTTT. Amino acids: CASSFAGSNQPQHF.

The rearrangement links TRBV5-1 to TRBJ2-1; D might be TRBD2 (6 bases). Germline V lookup: CDR1 SGHRS, CDR2 YFSETQ. There are 13 residues in the CDR3. The V end lost 2 bases, the J end lost 6 bases, and 9 bases lay between the germline ends. The CDR3 DNA is TGCGCCAGCAGCTTAGCCGGGGGCAATGAGCAGTTCTTC. This sequence encodes CASSLAGGNEQFF.

Regarding this clone: This CDR3 is also generated by other DNA sequences in the sample. V is TRBV11-3 and J is TRBJ1-2; 9 bases are a match to TRBD1. Germline loops: CDR1 SGHNT, CDR2 YENEEA. The junction had 3 bases not matched to a gene; V was cut back by 5 bases and J by 5 bases. CDR3 size: 13 residues. CDR3 coding DNA: TGTGCCAGCAGCGAAGGACAGGGGTATGGCTACACCTTC. Encoded protein: CASSEGQGYGYTF.

The chain links TRBV2 to TRBJ2-7; 13 bases align to TRBD2. Germline V CDR1 and CDR2: SNHLY, FYNNEI. V trimming: 6 bases; J trimming: 6 bases; junction bases outside the gene matches: 5. This CDR3 contains 14 residues. Here the CDR3 DNA reads TGTGCCAGCAGGGGGGGACTAGCGGGAACCGAGCAGTACTTC. This gives the protein CASRGGLAGTEQYF.

This chain connects TRBV23-1 to TRBJ2-7; no clear D. TRBV23-1 has ORF status, its function being uncertain. The CDR3 is 17 amino acids. The V end lost 5 bases, the J end lost 0 bases, and 20 bases lay between the germline ends. DNA for the CDR3: TGCGCCAGCAGTAAATACGCACGAGGTAACGGCTCCTACGAGCAGTACTTC. This encodes CASSKYARGNGSYEQYF.

The sample holds a few counts of this clone. This chain links TRBV18 with TRBJ2-3; TRBD2 agrees at 8 bases. CDR3 length: 19 amino acids. Germline trimming cut 3 bases from V and 1 base from J; bases unmatched to any gene: 15. Germline V CDR1 and CDR2: KGHSH, LQKENI. This chain's CDR3 is CASSPRDDLAGLGTDTQYF. The CDR3, as DNA: TGTGCCAGCTCACCGCGGGATGACCTAGCGGGCCTTGGCACAGATACGCAGTATTTT.

A note on this clone: Other DNA sequences within the sample encode an identical CDR3. The rearrangement uses TRBV10-3 and TRBJ2-5, with D maybe TRBD2 (5 bases). The CDR3 is made up of 12 amino acids. V lost 9 bases and J lost 2, with 10 bases in between. In germline, CDR1 is ENHRY, CDR2 SYGVKD. The CDR3 loop reads CAIGLPQETQYF. In DNA, the CDR3 is TGTGCCATTGGACTGCCTCAAGAGACCCAGTACTTC.